This T cell receptor (beta chain) was sequenced in a study of early T cells in non-severe SARS-CoV-2 infection. Across the whole study: Bulk RNA isolated from unsorted whole blood underwent sequencing; chains were not paired.

This clonotype was observed a handful of times. What it binds is not known. Individual cDNA molecules each received unique molecular identifiers attached to them. A single record per CDR3 protein comes from TCRdb applying MiXCR to the 5' RACE reads. The sample holds roughly 100,000 distinct CDR3 sequences, around 15% seen once. Study outcomes and limitations: Sequences matched to VDJdb favored anti-spike CD8 responses, while private and CD4 specificities were missed.

CDR1 is LGHNT, CDR2 FRNRAP, per germline. With V trimmed by 4 bases and J by 3 bases, 9 bases remained unmatched. CDR3 length: 16 amino acids. The clonotype originates from an adult who was a healthcare worker with PCR-confirmed SARS-CoV-2 infection or an uninfected control (not recorded which). V usage is TRBV12-5 and J usage is TRBJ2-5, with 9 bases lining up with TRBD1. Sample: whole blood. The CDR3 here is CASGYAGTGFEETQYF. The DNA for the CDR3 is TGTGCTAGTGGTTACGCCGGGACAGGGTTCGAAGAGACCCAGTACTTC.